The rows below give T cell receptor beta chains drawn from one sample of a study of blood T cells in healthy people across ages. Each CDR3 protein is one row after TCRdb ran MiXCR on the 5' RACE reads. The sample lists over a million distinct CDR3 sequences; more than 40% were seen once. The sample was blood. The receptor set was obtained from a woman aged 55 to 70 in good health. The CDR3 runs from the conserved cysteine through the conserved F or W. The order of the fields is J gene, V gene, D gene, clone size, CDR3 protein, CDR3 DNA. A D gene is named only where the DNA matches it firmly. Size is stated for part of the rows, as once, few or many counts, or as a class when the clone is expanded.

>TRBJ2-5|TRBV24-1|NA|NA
CATSDPTCVLRQKTQYF
TGTGCCACCAGTGATCCCACCTGCGTATTACGTCAGAAGACCCAGTACTTC
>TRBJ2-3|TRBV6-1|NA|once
CASSDVGASTDTQYF
TGTGCCAGCAGTGATGTCGGGGCTAGCACAGATACGCAGTATTTT
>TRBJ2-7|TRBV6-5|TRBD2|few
CASRGLAAAYEQYF
TGTGCCAGCAGAGGACTAGCGGCGGCCTACGAGCAGTACTTC
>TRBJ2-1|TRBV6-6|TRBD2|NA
CASRTLSSGRRNEQFF
TGTGCCAGCAGAACTCTCTCTAGCGGGAGAAGGAATGAGCAGTTCTTC
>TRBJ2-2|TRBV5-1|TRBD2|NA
CASSLLRLAGGGDTGELFF
TGCGCCAGCAGCTTGCTACGACTAGCGGGAGGAGGCGACACCGGGGAGCTGTTTTTT
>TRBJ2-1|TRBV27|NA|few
CASRTQGRDNEQFF
TGTGCCAGCAGAACACAGGGTCGCGACAATGAGCAGTTCTTC
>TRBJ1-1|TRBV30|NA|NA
CAWDFGGPEAFF
TGTGCCTGGGACTTTGGGGGCCCGGAGGCTTTCTTT
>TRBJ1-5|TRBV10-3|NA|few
CAISDSGDFQPQHF
TGTGCCATCAGTGATTCCGGGGACTTCCAGCCCCAGCATTTT
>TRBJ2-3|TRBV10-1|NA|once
CASSTGQTDTQYF
TGCGCCAGCAGTACAGGGCAGACAGATACGCAGTATTTT
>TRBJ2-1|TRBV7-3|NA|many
CASSLNSNEQFF
TGTGCCAGCAGCTTAAACTCCAATGAGCAGTTCTTC
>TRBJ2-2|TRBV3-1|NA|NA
CASRFNRAQDTGELFF
TGTGCCAGCAGGTTCAACAGGGCTCAGGACACCGGGGAGCTGTTTTTT
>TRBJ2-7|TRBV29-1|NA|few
CSGLGSYEQYF
TGCAGCGGGCTTGGTTCCTACGAGCAGTACTTC
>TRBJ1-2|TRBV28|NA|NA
CASSLGLIYGYTF
TGTGCCAGCAGCCTGGGACTCATCTATGGCTACACCTTC
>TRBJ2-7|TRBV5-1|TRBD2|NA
CASRLTQTTSGSEAYEQYF
TGCGCCAGCAGACTAACCCAAACGACTAGCGGGAGTGAGGCCTACGAGCAGTACTTC
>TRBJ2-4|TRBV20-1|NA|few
CSTKRTSLAKNIQYF
TGCAGTACCAAGAGAACATCTCTAGCCAAAAACATTCAGTACTTC
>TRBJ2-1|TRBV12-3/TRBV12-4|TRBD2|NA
CASTNGASGNEQFF
TGTGCCAGCACCAATGGGGCTAGCGGCAATGAGCAGTTCTTC
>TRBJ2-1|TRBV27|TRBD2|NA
CASSLLAGGSTYNEQFF
TGTGCCAGCAGTTTACTAGCGGGGGGGTCCACCTACAATGAGCAGTTCTTC
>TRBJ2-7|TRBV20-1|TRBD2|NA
CSAKPPTSGRANEQYF
TGCAGTGCCAAGCCGCCGACTAGCGGGAGGGCCAATGAGCAGTACTTC
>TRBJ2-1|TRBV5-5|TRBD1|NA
CASSAGQGYYNEQFF
TGTGCCAGCAGCGCTGGACAGGGGTACTACAATGAGCAGTTCTTC
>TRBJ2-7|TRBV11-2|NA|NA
CASSPERPPYEQYF
TGTGCCAGCAGCCCAGAAAGGCCCCCCTACGAGCAGTACTTC
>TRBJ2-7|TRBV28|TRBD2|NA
CASSGLAGVISYEQYF
TGTGCCAGCAGTGGACTAGCGGGAGTGATCTCCTACGAGCAGTACTTC
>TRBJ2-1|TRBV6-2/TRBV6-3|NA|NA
CASKDYSYEQFF
TGTGCCAGCAAAGACTATTCCTACGAGCAGTTCTTC
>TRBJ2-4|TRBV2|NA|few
CASSDSPGRDEQYF
TGTGCCAGCAGTGATTCCCCGGGAAGGGATGAGCAGTACTTC
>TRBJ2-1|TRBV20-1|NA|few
CSARRSSDEQFF
TGCAGTGCTAGACGGTCTAGCGATGAGCAGTTCTTC
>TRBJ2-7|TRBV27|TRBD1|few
CDTRGPYEQYF
TGTGATACGAGGGGGCCCTACGAGCAGTACTTC
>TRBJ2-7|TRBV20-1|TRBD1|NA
CSAKPGQGSYEQYF
TGCAGTGCCAAACCGGGACAGGGTTCCTACGAGCAGTACTTC
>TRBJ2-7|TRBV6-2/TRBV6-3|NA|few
CASSYKMGRGGCEQYF
TGTGCCAGCAGTTACAAGATGGGCAGAGGGGGATGCGAGCAGTACTTC
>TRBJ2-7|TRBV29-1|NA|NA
CSVTTGSYVNEQYF
TGCAGCGTTACTACAGGGAGTTATGTCAACGAGCAGTACTTC
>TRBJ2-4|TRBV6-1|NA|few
CASSPRQGLSAKNIQYF
TGTGCCAGCAGTCCCCGACAGGGACTATCAGCCAAAAACATTCAGTACTTC
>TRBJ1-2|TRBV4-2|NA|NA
CASSQVGRLFYGYTF
TGTGCCAGCAGCCAAGTCGGGCGGCTCTTCTATGGCTACACCTTC